The TCR beta chain under discussion was sequenced for a study of T cell responses to AZD1222 COVID-19 vaccine. The wider study: The analysis combined second doses at about 4 or about 12 weeks.

About this clone itself: Its antigen remains unidentified.

Germline lookup yields CDR1 MDHEN and CDR2 SYDVKM. This CDR3 spans 14 amino acids. V was clipped by 2 bases and J by 5 bases; unmatched bases: 5. Findings of the study overall: Two AZD1222 doses significantly raised spike-specific TCR breadth and depth over controls. In a largely white British group with more females than males, clonal diversity was possibly underestimated. Repertoires were sampled only after the peak T cell response.

This table comes from immunoSEQ multiplex PCR, and its TCRdb copy is limited to in-frame clones, with some not included. The sample has about 85,000 clones, 88% seen once. The V gene is TRBV28, the J gene TRBJ1-1, with 7 bases that match TRBD1. The origin of this receptor is an adult in good health. The source was peripheral blood, collected on day 0 of AZD1222 vaccination. The CDR3 protein is CASSLKGAGTEAFF. The CDR3 bases are TGTGCCAGCAGTTTAAAGGGGGCTGGGACTGAAGCTTTCTTT.